A single sample gave rise to the 32 T cell receptor beta chains below, sequenced in a study of blood T cell repertoires in COVID-19. Clones were read by immunoSEQ multiplex PCR, and TCRdb kept only the in-frame ones, dropping some. The sample lists around 69,000 clones, about 86% seen once, with 6.9% in the top ten. Sequencing was carried out using peripheral blood. The receptor source for this set is a man aged 50-59 years with active COVID-19.

CDR3 sequence (DNA): TGTGCCAGCAGACGGGACACGAACACCGGGGAGCTGTTTTTT. Its translation: CASRRDTNTGELFF. The chain recombines TRBV7-9 with TRBJ2-2; D might be TRBD1 (6 bases). The CDR3 is 14 amino acids. V lost 6 bases to trimming and J lost 0 bases, with 8 bases between them. The germline CDR1 and CDR2 sequences are SEHNR and FQNEAQ (reference sequence).

This chain joins TRBV11-2 and TRBJ2-1; 7 positions agree with TRBD1. Trimming at V came to 6 bases and at J to 1 base, leaving 6 bases not matched to a gene. The CDR3 has 15 residues. The germline gives CDR1 SGHAT, CDR2 FQNNGV. The CDR3 DNA follows: TGTGCCAGCAGTCTCAACAGGGGTTCCTACAATGAGCAGTTCTTC. The encoded protein is CASSLNRGSYNEQFF.

This chain links TRBV5-4 with TRBJ1-1; 7 nucleotides agree with TRBD1. This CDR3 has 16 residues. The ends lost 1 base at V and 2 bases at J; junction bases unmatched: 8. CDR1 SGHNT and CDR2 YYREEE come from the germline V gene (reference sequence). The CDR3, as DNA: TGTGCCAGCAGCTTGCGCGGGGCAGGGGGTAACACTGAAGCTTTCTTT. It translates to CASSLRGAGGNTEAFF.

The V call is TRBV6-5, the J call TRBJ2-1; tentative D call: TRBD1 (6 bases). Germline CDR1 reads MNHEY; CDR2 reads SVGAGI. V lost 0 bases, J lost 10 bases, and 10 bases lay in between. CDR3 length equals 13 residues. The CDR3 here is CASSYSSQGEQFF. The CDR3 bases are TGTGCCAGCAGTTACTCGAGTCAGGGGGAGCAGTTCTTC.

The gene calls are TRBV5-1 and TRBJ2-1; 10 nucleotides line up with TRBD2. The germline gives CDR1 SGHRS, CDR2 YFSETQ. The J segment lost 9 bases and the V segment lost 0 bases, leaving 15 bases of the junction unmatched. The CDR3 is 18 amino acids. CDR3 sequence reads: CASSLATTQAGGRSEQFF. CDR3 nucleotides: TGCGCCAGCAGCTTGGCGACCACTCAAGCGGGGGGGCGGAGTGAGCAGTTCTTC.

V and J are TRBV6-4 and TRBJ1-6, with 11 bases aligning to TRBD1. Unmatched junction bases numbered 13, after V lost 2 bases and J lost 10 bases. The CDR3 is 18 amino acids. The V gene's germline CDR1 is MRHNA and CDR2 SNTAGT. CDR3 in amino acids: CASSDVGAKRDRGSPLHF. CDR3 DNA: TGTGCCAGCAGTGACGTCGGTGCTAAGCGGGACAGGGGGTCACCCCTCCACTTT.

The rearrangement joins TRBV19 to TRBJ2-3; 12 positions agree with TRBD2. V shed 5 bases and J 4 bases; nucleotides not matched to a gene: 7. The CDR3 loop spans 16 amino acids. The germline V gene has CDR1 LNHDA and CDR2 SQIVND (reference sequence). The CDR3 protein is CASSVLAGGPSDTQYF. As DNA, the CDR3 is TGTGCCAGTAGTGTTCTAGCGGGGGGGCCGTCAGATACGCAGTATTTT.

The rearrangement links TRBV6-4 to TRBJ2-1; TRBD2 aligns across 13 bases. The germline V gene has CDR1 MRHNA and CDR2 SNTAGT. This CDR3 comprises 18 residues. With V trimmed by 1 base and J by 4 bases, 7 bases remained unmatched. CDR3 DNA: TGTGCCAGCAGTGACTTGCCGGTGGGACTAGCGGGGTACAATGAGCAGTTCTTC. Amino acids: CASSDLPVGLAGYNEQFF.

CDR3 nucleotide sequence: TGTGCCAGCAGCGTAGATCCCGACAGGGCCAAAAACATTCAGTACTTC. It yields the protein CASSVDPDRAKNIQYF. The gene calls are TRBV9 and TRBJ2-4; D might be TRBD1 (6 bases). Germline values: CDR1 SGDLS, CDR2 YYNGEE. With 0 bases removed from V and 1 base from J, the gap between germline ends came to 11 bases. The CDR3 is 16 amino acids.

The chain carries TRBV19 and TRBJ1-1, with a weak D call TRBD1 (6 bases). The CDR3 is 18 residues long. Germline-derived CDR1 and CDR2 are LNHDA and SQIVND (reference sequence). The ends were cut back, 1 base at V and 3 bases at J, with 21 bases in the middle. The CDR3 DNA reads as TGTGCCAGTAGTATAGGGCGGTTAGTCGGGGGGGGCGACACTGAAGCTTTCTTT. Translated: CASSIGRLVGGGDTEAFF.

V usage is TRBV12-3 or TRBV12-4 and J usage is TRBJ1-1; TRBD1 agrees at 7 bases. Unmatched junction bases numbered 5, after V lost 3 bases and J lost 10 bases. This CDR3 is 12 amino acids long. The CDR3, as DNA: TGTGCCAGCAGTTTGAGGGGGCTGAGAGCTTTCTTT. This gives the protein CASSLRGLRAFF.

V gene TRBV7-3 combines with J gene TRBJ1-2, with 10 bases identical to TRBD1. Germline V gene data show CDR1 as SGHTA and CDR2 as FQGTGA. The junction had 8 bases not matched to a gene; V was cut back by 0 bases and J by 4 bases. This CDR3 has 17 amino acids. The CDR3 here is CASSLTGAGQGIYGYTF. In DNA, the CDR3 is TGTGCCAGCAGCTTAACAGGAGCGGGACAGGGGATCTATGGCTACACCTTC.

This rearrangement joins TRBV5-5 to TRBJ1-3, with D possibly matching TRBD1 (5 bases). Trimming removed 1 base at V and 0 bases at J, with 11 bases between. CDR1 is SGHKS, CDR2 YYEKEE, per germline (reference sequence). The CDR3 spans 16 residues. The CDR3 spells CASSLTGASSGNTIYF. The CDR3 DNA reads as TGTGCCAGCAGCTTGACAGGCGCGAGCTCTGGAAACACCATATATTTT.

The V call is TRBV6-5, the J call TRBJ1-5; D is perhaps TRBD1 (5 bases). Trimming left V 4 bases short and J 9 bases short, with 16 bases between. Looked up from germline, CDR1 is MNHEY and CDR2 is SVGAGI. The CDR3 extends over 14 amino acids. CDR3: CASSSAGPPMPQHF. The CDR3 nucleotides are TGTGCCAGCAGTTCGGCGGGACCCCCAATGCCCCAGCATTTT.

The chain links TRBV4-2 to TRBJ1-1; D uncertain. Germline V gene sequence: CDR1 LGHNA, CDR2 YNFKEQ. Between the trimmed V and J ends, which lost 1 base and 0 bases, there was a span of 9 bases. The CDR3 sequence is 15 residues long. The CDR3 nucleotides are TGTGCCAGCAGCCAAGCACGAGGTCTGAACACTGAAGCTTTCTTT. It encodes CASSQARGLNTEAFF.

The chain links TRBV24-1 to TRBJ2-4, with D perhaps matching TRBD2 (7 bases). The ends were cut back, 2 bases at V and 2 bases at J, with 12 bases in the middle. Germline V CDR1 and CDR2: KGHDR, SFDVKD. The CDR3 loop spans 16 amino acids. The CDR3 DNA follows: TGTGCCACCAGTGATTCTAGGGGGGGGACCAAAAACATTCAGTACTTC. Translating gives CATSDSRGGTKNIQYF.

The V call is TRBV9, the J call TRBJ2-1, with 7 bases aligning to TRBD2. Trimming took 4 bases from V and 4 from J; bases not matched to a gene: 11. This CDR3 is 16 amino acids long. Germline assignment: CDR1 SGDLS and CDR2 YYNGEE. CDR3 nucleotides: TGTGCCAGCAGCCCCCGCCGAGCGGGATTTTACAATGAGCAGTTCTTC. This sequence encodes CASSPRRAGFYNEQFF. Looking up the rest from reference TRBV9 and TRBJ2-1 gives the full variable domain: DSGVTQTPKHLITATGQRVTLRCSPRSGDLSVYWYQQSLDQGLQFLIQYYNGEERAKGNILERFSAQQFPDLHSELNLSSLELGDSALYFCASSPRRAGFYNEQFFGPGTRLTVL.

The genes are TRBV6-5 and TRBJ2-7, with D possibly being TRBD2 (7 bases). Looked up from germline, CDR1 is MNHEY and CDR2 is SVGAGI. The CDR3 sequence is 15 residues long. Trimming stripped 6 bases from V and 3 bases from J, with 18 bases between. CDR3 DNA: TGTGCCAGCAGCTCTGGGGGGGGCAATTTCTACGAGCAGTACTTC. As protein: CASSSGGGNFYEQYF.

The chain joins TRBV12-5 to TRBJ1-2; D is uncertain. Trimming cost V 0 bases and J 8 bases, with 13 bases left between them. Germline CDR1 reads LGHNT; CDR2 reads FRNRAP. The CDR3 has 14 amino acids. This CDR3 is CASGLVAPPVGYTF. As DNA, the CDR3 is TGTGCTAGTGGTTTGGTAGCTCCCCCGGTGGGCTACACCTTC. The full variable domain, completed using reference TRBV12-5 and TRBJ1-2, is DARVTQTPRHKVTEMGQEVTMRCQPILGHNTVFWYRQTMMQGLELLAYFRNRAPLDDSGMPKDRFSAEMPDATLATLKIQPSEPRDSAVYFCASGLVAPPVGYTFGSGTRLTVV.

CDR3 bases: TGCAGCGCTACGCTCGGGACTTACAGCACAGATACGCAGTATTTT. Translation: CSATLGTYSTDTQYF. The chain carries TRBV29-1 and TRBJ2-3; maybe TRBD2 (6 bases). The CDR3 has 15 residues. V was trimmed by 7 bases and J by 0 bases, leaving 17 bases between them. The germline V gene encodes CDR1 SQVTM and CDR2 ANQGSEA.

J is TRBJ1-4 and V is TRBV2; tentative D call: TRBD1 (5 bases). Germline loops: CDR1 SNHLY, CDR2 FYNNEI. CDR3 size: 14 residues. With 5 bases removed from V and 5 bases from J, the gap between germline ends came to 12 bases. The CDR3 DNA is TGTGCCAGCAGTAGACAGCAAGGGAATGAAAAACTGTTTTTT. Translating it yields CASSRQQGNEKLFF.

This sequence joins TRBV30 and TRBJ2-3, with TRBD2 matching over 10 bases. The CDR3 has 16 residues. CDR1 and CDR2 from the germline V gene are GTSNPN and SVGIG (reference sequence). With V trimmed by 3 bases and J by 0 bases, 6 bases remained unmatched. This CDR3 is CAWSPGLARSTDTQYF. In DNA, the CDR3 is TGTGCCTGGAGCCCGGGACTAGCGAGAAGCACAGATACGCAGTATTTT.

This clone appeared a few times. The chain combines TRBV28 with TRBJ1-5; D ambiguous. Trimming took off 3 bases at V and 0 bases at J, with 6 bases between the two ends. The germline gives CDR1 MDHEN, CDR2 SYDVKM. CDR3 length: 14 amino acids. CDR3 loop: CASSFQNSNQPQHF. CDR3 sequence (DNA): TGTGCCAGCAGTTTCCAGAATAGCAATCAGCCCCAGCATTTT. The full variable domain, its missing parts supplied by reference TRBV28 and TRBJ1-5, is DVKVTQSSRYLVKRTGEKVFLECVQDMDHENMFWYRQDPGLGLRLIYFSYDVKMKEKGDIPEGYSVSREKKERFSLILESASTNQTSMYLCASSFQNSNQPQHFGDGTRLSIL.

The chain has TRBV2 and TRBJ2-2, with 9 bases fitting TRBD1. The CDR3 extends over 15 amino acids. Looked up from germline, CDR1 is SNHLY and CDR2 is FYNNEI. Losses at the gene ends were 8 bases for V and 2 bases for J; bases not matched to a gene: 6. The CDR3 protein is CASGGTGLNTGELFF. CDR3 sequence (DNA): TGTGCCAGCGGGGGGACAGGGCTTAACACCGGGGAGCTGTTTTTT.

Written as DNA, the CDR3 is TGCGCCAGCACCCGAAGGGAGTACGAGCAGTACGTC. Protein sequence: CASTRREYEQYV. This rearrangement joins TRBV10-1 to TRBJ2-7; the D gene is possibly TRBD2 (5 bases). Germline loops: CDR1 WNHNN, CDR2 SYGVQD (reference sequence). The CDR3 sequence is 12 residues long. Trimming stripped 7 bases from V and 4 bases from J, with 11 bases between.

This clone was recorded a few times. A read error may produce the germline difference seen at one junction end. CDR3 nucleotides: TGTGCCAGCAGGTTAGGAGATTCACCCCTCCACTTT. Its protein is CASRLGDSPLHF. This chain joins TRBV11-2 and TRBJ1-6; no clear D. The CDR3 has 12 amino acids. The V gene's germline CDR1 is SGHAT and CDR2 FQNNGV.

The chain has TRBV27 and TRBJ2-1; 7 positions match TRBD2. Trimming took 3 bases from V and 3 from J; bases not matched to a gene: 8. The V gene's germline CDR1 is MNHEY and CDR2 SMNVEV (reference sequence). The CDR3 loop spans 16 amino acids. This chain's CDR3 is CASSFGSGKFYNEQFF. CDR3 DNA: TGTGCCAGCAGTTTTGGAAGCGGGAAATTCTACAATGAGCAGTTCTTC.

The chain recombines TRBV5-1 with TRBJ2-5; weak D call: TRBD1 (5 bases). The V end was cut by 1 base, the J end by 2 bases, with 12 bases between. Germline assignment: CDR1 SGHRS and CDR2 YFSETQ. The CDR3 extends over 15 amino acids. The CDR3 spells CASSLTGNYQETQYF. CDR3 sequence (DNA): TGCGCCAGCAGCTTGACAGGCAACTATCAAGAGACCCAGTACTTC.

V is TRBV5-1 and J is TRBJ2-5, with 7 bases that match TRBD1. The germline gives CDR1 SGHRS, CDR2 YFSETQ. Trimming at V came to 3 bases and at J to 5 bases, leaving 7 bases not matched to a gene. The length of the CDR3 is 14 residues. The CDR3 is CASSSQGVRETQYF. In DNA, the CDR3 is TGCGCCAGCAGCTCCCAGGGGGTTCGGGAGACCCAGTACTTC.

This rearrangement joins TRBV6-5 to TRBJ1-6, with 9 nucleotides matching TRBD1. Germline assignment: CDR1 MNHEY and CDR2 SVGAGI. This CDR3 spans 15 amino acids. After removal of 6 bases from V and 7 bases from J, the junction contained 7 bases not matched to a gene. CDR3 nucleotide sequence: TGTGCCAGCAGGGCGGGACAGGGATGGAATTCACCCCTCCACTTT. Protein: CASRAGQGWNSPLHF.

There are a few counts of this clone. The rearrangement links TRBV2 to TRBJ1-4; no clear D gene. Per the germline V gene, CDR1 is SNHLY and CDR2 is FYNNEI. The CDR3 runs to 14 residues. Trimming cost V 4 bases and J 5 bases, with 11 bases left between them. The DNA of the CDR3 is TGTGCCAGCAGTGTGCTTACAGTAAATGAAAAACTGTTTTTT. Translated: CASSVLTVNEKLFF.

The rearrangement links TRBV7-9 to TRBJ2-5, with a weak D call TRBD2 (6 bases). CDR3 length equals 14 residues. V was pared by 5 bases and J by 5 bases, with 15 bases between. CDR1 is SEHNR, CDR2 FQNEAQ, per germline (reference sequence). CDR3 loop: CASSTSSGGETQYF. CDR3 nucleotide sequence: TGTGCCAGCAGCACTAGCAGCGGTGGGGAGACCCAGTACTTC.